This T cell receptor (beta chain) is drawn from a study of T cells after yellow fever vaccination. In its sample, this clonotype was seen many times. This CDR3 contains 13 residues. V was shortened by 4 bases and J by 4 bases, with 11 bases between the two germline ends. Germline assignment: CDR1 SGHRS and CDR2 YFSETQ. Via MiXCR, TCRdb re-called the 5' RACE reads, giving one row per CDR3 protein. The sample includes about 52,000 distinct CDR3 sequences, approximately 7% of them seen just once. Study findings and constraints: Faster peaking, at day 5 versus 15, marked a secondary response that was weaker. Primary-vaccination clones mostly resurfaced post-booster (96% CD4, roughly 87% CD8).

This specimen consisted of CD8+ T cells not binding an NS4B(214-222) dextramer, sorted from PBMCs, obtained about 41 days after the first yellow fever vaccination. V and J are TRBV5-1 and TRBJ1-2; D might be TRBD1 (5 bases). The TCR originated in a man in his late teens or twenties who received the YFV17D yellow fever vaccine. The CDR3 DNA follows: TGCGCCAGCAGCGAGGGGACGAGCTATGGCTACACCTTC. The encoded protein is CASSEGTSYGYTF.